Listed below are T cell receptor beta chains from one sample, sequenced in a study of blood T cell repertoires in COVID-19. This table comes from immunoSEQ multiplex PCR, and its TCRdb copy is limited to in-frame clones, with some not included. The data contain tens of thousands of clones, 75% to 90% of them singletons. The sequenced material came from peripheral blood. The receptors were gathered from a human donor with acute or convalescent COVID-19. The donor label of this sample is uncertain. CDR3s include the opening cysteine and the closing phenylalanine or tryptophan.

v_gene: TRBV5-1
len: 16
CDR3aa: CASSLMGGATNEKLFF

v_gene: TRBV19
len: 14
CDR3aa: CASSTNRAGAEAFF

v_gene: TRBV19
len: 15
CDR3aa: CASSMESGRSYEQYF

v_gene: TRBV6-5
len: 13
CDR3aa: CASRGTGKDEQYF

v_gene: TRBV5-8
len: 11
CDR3aa: CASTGVSPLHF

v_gene: TRBV11-1
len: 15
CDR3aa: CASSLAPELAYEQYF

v_gene: TRBV6-2/TRBV6-3
len: 15
CDR3aa: CASSYGGVHSYEQYF

v_gene: TRBV5-1
len: 19
CDR3aa: CASSLVGQIRGTRNSPLHF

v_gene: TRBV27
len: 13
CDR3aa: CASSLTGYTEAFF

v_gene: TRBV7-9
len: 15
CDR3aa: CASSLAPGPTGELFF

v_gene: TRBV12-3/TRBV12-4
len: 12
CDR3aa: CASSGDNYEQYF

v_gene: TRBV5-4
len: 13
CDR3aa: CASSQPGQAEAFF

v_gene: TRBV30
len: 15
CDR3aa: CAWSPYAAVDEKLFF

v_gene: TRBV14
len: 14
CDR3aa: CASSLLGSYNEQFF

v_gene: TRBV4-1
len: 17
CDR3aa: CASSQDQAFLNTGELFF

v_gene: TRBV5-5
len: 14
CDR3aa: CASSFSVKGETQYF

v_gene: TRBV6-1
len: 16
CDR3aa: CASSESTPRANTEAFF

v_gene: TRBV7-9
len: 14
CDR3aa: CASSLARDSREQYF

v_gene: TRBV19
len: 15
CDR3aa: CASSINPSGSTEQYF

v_gene: TRBV7-2
len: 14
CDR3aa: CASTERLGRTEAFF

v_gene: TRBV4-3
len: 15
CDR3aa: CASSQDTGRNQPQHF

v_gene: TRBV6-5
len: 13
CDR3aa: CASSPDSFYGYTF

v_gene: TRBV4-1
len: 16
CDR3aa: CASSQDWTGGADTQYF

v_gene: TRBV7-8
len: 13
CDR3aa: CASSRSGDTEAFF

v_gene: TRBV5-1
len: 18
CDR3aa: CASSSPRDRYSGANVLTF

v_gene: TRBV4-3
len: 18
CDR3aa: CASSQASASGRRTDTQYF

v_gene: TRBV7-2
len: 16
CDR3aa: CASSSRLAGVGNEQFF

v_gene: TRBV4-2
len: 14
CDR3aa: CASSQDLGAYGYTF

v_gene: TRBV7-9
len: 14
CDR3aa: CASSFDSNTGELFF

v_gene: TRBV19
len: 13
CDR3aa: CASNGQGNTEAFF

v_gene: TRBV5-4
len: 16
CDR3aa: CASSQGWGLSGNTIYF

v_gene: TRBV7-2
len: 13
CDR3aa: CASSLGTMDEQYF

v_gene: TRBV28
len: 15
CDR3aa: CASSSSGGPSYEQYF

v_gene: TRBV18
len: 14
CDR3aa: CASSPGADNSPLHF

v_gene: TRBV28
len: 11
CDR3aa: CASSPSYEAFF

v_gene: TRBV7-9
len: 13
CDR3aa: CASSSQFDQPQHF

v_gene: TRBV7-9
len: 13
CDR3aa: CASRLPRKETQYF

v_gene: TRBV28
len: 16
CDR3aa: CASSLGRTGGNSPLHF

v_gene: TRBV5-4
len: 13
CDR3aa: CASSPTDQETQYF

v_gene: TRBV29-1
len: 14
CDR3aa: CSVLLQGDTYEQYF